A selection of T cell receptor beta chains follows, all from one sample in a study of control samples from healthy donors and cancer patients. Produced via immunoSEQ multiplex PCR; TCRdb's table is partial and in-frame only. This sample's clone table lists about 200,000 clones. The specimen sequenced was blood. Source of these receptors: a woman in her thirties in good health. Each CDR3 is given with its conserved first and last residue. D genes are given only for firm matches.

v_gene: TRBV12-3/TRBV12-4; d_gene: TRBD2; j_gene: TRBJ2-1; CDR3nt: TGTGCCAGCAGTGCCGGGACTAGGGAGTTCTTC; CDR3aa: CASSAGTREFF
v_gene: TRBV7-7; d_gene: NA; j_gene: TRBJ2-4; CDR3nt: TGTGCTAGCAGCCGCCGGACAGACTCAGCCAAAAACATTCAGTACTTC; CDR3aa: CASSRRTDSAKNIQYF
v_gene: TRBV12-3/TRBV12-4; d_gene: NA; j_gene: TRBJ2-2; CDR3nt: TGTGCCAGCAGGCGGGGGAACACCGGGGAGCTGTTTTTT; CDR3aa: CASRRGNTGELFF
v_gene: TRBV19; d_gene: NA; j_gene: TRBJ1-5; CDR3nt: TGTGCCACCGAGAGGACTTTTGGCAATCAGCCCCAGCATTTT; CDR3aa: CATERTFGNQPQHF
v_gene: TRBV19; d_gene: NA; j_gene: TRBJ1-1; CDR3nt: TGTGCCAGTACCCGGGTAGGGAGGGACACTGAAGCTTTCTTT; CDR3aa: CASTRVGRDTEAFF
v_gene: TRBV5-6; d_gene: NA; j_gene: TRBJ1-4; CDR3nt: TGTGCCAGCAGCTTTGTTGGGGGAACAACTAATGAAAAACTGTTTTTT; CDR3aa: CASSFVGGTTNEKLFF
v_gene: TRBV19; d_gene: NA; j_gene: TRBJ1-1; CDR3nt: TGTGCCAGTACCGACAGAGATGAAGCTTTCTTT; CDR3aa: CASTDRDEAFF
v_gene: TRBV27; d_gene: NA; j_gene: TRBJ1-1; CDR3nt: TGTGCCAGCAGTCCCAGTGGAGCGTACACTGAAGCTTTCTTT; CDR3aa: CASSPSGAYTEAFF
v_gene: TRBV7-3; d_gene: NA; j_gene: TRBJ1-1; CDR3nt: TGTGCCAGCAGCACAGAGGGGAAAATGAACACTGAAGCTTTCTTT; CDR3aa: CASSTEGKMNTEAFF
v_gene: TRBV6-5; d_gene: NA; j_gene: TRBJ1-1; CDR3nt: TGTGCCAGCAGCTCAACATCCGGTGAAGCTTTCTTT; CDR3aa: CASSSTSGEAFF
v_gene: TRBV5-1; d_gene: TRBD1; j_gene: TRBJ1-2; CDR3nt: TGCGCCAGCAGCTTGAGCAGAACCGGGACAGGGGGTTCCCCGGATGGCTACACCTTC; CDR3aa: CASSLSRTGTGGSPDGYTF
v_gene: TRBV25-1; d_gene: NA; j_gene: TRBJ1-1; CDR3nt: TGTGCCAGCAGGGAGCCCCGGGGGAACACTGAAGCTTTCTTT; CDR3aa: CASREPRGNTEAFF
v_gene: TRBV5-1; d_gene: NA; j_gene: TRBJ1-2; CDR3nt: TGCGCCAGCAGCTTGGCGACGCCATCCTATGGCTACACCTTC; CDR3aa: CASSLATPSYGYTF
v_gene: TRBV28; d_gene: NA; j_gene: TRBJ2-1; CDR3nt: TGTGCCAGCAGTTTAGCCCAGGGAAACAATGAGCAGTTCTTC; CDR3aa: CASSLAQGNNEQFF
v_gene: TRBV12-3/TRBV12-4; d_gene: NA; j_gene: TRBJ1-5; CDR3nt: TGTGCCAGCAGTGGACCCTCCAATCAGCCCCAGCATTTT; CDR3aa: CASSGPSNQPQHF
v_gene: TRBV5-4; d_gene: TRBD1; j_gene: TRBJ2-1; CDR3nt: TGTGCCAGCAGCTCCGGGACAGCCTCCTACAATGAGCAGTTCTTC; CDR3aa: CASSSGTASYNEQFF
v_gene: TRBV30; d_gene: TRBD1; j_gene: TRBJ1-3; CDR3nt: TGTGCCTGGAGTGTAACCGGGACAGGGCAGAACACCATATATTTT; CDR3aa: CAWSVTGTGQNTIYF
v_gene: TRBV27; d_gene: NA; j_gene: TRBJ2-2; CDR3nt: TGTGCCAGCACCACGGTGGTAGAATTATCCACCGGGGAGCTGTTTTTT; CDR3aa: CASTTVVELSTGELFF
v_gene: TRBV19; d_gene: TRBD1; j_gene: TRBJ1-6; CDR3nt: TGTGCCAGTACCCAGTCCGGGACAGGAAATTCACCCCTCCACTTT; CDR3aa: CASTQSGTGNSPLHF
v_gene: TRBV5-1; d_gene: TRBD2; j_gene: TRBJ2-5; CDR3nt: TGCGCCAGCAGCTTGAATCGAGCGGGGGGGCAAGAGACCCAGTACTTC; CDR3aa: CASSLNRAGGQETQYF
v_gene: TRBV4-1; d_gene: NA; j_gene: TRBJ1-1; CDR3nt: TGCGCCAGCAGCCAAGTCGGGGGGAACACTGAAGCTTTCTTT; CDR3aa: CASSQVGGNTEAFF
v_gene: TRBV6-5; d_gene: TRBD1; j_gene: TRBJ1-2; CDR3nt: TGTGCCAGCAGCTACTCCGGGACAGTGAACTATGGCTACACCTTC; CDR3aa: CASSYSGTVNYGYTF
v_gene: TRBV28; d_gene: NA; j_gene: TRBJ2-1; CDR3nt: TGTGCCAGCAGTTTTCAAGGTTGGGAGCAGTTCTTC; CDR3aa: CASSFQGWEQFF
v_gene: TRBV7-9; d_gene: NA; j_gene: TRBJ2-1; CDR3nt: TGTGCCAGCAGCTTAAGTCTCGGCAGGGTAACCTACAATGAGCAGTTCTTC; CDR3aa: CASSLSLGRVTYNEQFF
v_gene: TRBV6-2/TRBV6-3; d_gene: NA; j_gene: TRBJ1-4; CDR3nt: TGTGCCAGCAGCACCTTATATGATGAAAAACTGTTTTTT; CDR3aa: CASSTLYDEKLFF
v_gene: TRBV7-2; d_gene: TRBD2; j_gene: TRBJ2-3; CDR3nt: TGTGCCAGCAGCCGTAGCGGGGGGGCTACAGATACGCAGTATTTT; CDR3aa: CASSRSGGATDTQYF
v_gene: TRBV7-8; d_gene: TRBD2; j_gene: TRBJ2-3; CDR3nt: TGTGCCAGCAGCTTAGGGCGGGGGGGCCCGTCGGATACGCAGTATTTT; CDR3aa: CASSLGRGGPSDTQYF
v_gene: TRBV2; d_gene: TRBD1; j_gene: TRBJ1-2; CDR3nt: TGTGCCAGCAGTGAATGGGAGGGGGCGATGCGAGGCTACACCTTC; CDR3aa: CASSEWEGAMRGYTF
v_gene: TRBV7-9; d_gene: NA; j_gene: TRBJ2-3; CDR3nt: TGTGCCAGCAGCCCCCCCGCAATGGATACGCAGTATTTT; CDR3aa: CASSPPAMDTQYF
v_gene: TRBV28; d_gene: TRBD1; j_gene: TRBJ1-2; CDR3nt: TGTGCCAGCAGTTTATCCGGGACAGGGCTCACCGGCTATGGCTACACCTTC; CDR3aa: CASSLSGTGLTGYGYTF
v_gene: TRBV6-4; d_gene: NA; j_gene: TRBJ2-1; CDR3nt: TGTGCCAGCAAGGTAACTGGCTCGGGGGAGCAGTTCTTC; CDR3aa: CASKVTGSGEQFF
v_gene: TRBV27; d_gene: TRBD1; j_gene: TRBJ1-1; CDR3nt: TGTGCCAGCAGCCGCACCTTAATGACAGGGGACGAAGCTTTCTTT; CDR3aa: CASSRTLMTGDEAFF
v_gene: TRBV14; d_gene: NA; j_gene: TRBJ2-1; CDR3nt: TGTGCCAGCAGCCAAATGGAAAATGAGCAGTTCTTC; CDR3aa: CASSQMENEQFF
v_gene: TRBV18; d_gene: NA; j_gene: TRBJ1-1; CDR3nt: TGTGCCAGCTCACCCTCACAGAGGAACACTGAAGCTTTCTTT; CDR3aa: CASSPSQRNTEAFF
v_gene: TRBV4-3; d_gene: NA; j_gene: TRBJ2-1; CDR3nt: TGCGCCAGCAGCCAAGATTGGAGGGCCTCCTACAATGAGCAGTTCTTC; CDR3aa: CASSQDWRASYNEQFF
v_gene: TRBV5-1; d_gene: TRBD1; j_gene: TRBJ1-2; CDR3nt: TGCGCCAGCTCACAGGGGGTGCAAGGCTACACCTTC; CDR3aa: CASSQGVQGYTF
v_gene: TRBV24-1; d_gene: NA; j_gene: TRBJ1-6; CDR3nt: TGTGCCACCAGTGACCCTGGGTCACCCCTCCACTTT; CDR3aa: CATSDPGSPLHF
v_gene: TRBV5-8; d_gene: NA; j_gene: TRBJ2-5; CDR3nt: TGTGCCAGCAGCTTCAAGGCGGCAGGACAAGAGACCCAGTACTTC; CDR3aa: CASSFKAAGQETQYF
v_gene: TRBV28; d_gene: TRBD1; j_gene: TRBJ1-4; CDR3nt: TGTGCCAGCGCCCTTTTTACAGGGGAGAGGGGAAAACTGTTTTTT; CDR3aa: CASALFTGERGKLFF
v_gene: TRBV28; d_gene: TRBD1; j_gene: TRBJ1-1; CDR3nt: TGTGCCAGCAGGGGCAGGGGGCCGGGGACTGAAGCTTTCTTT; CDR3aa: CASRGRGPGTEAFF
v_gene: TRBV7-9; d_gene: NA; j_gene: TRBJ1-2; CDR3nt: TGTGCCAGCAGCTTAGTAGACCGGGGGTGCACCTTC; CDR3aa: CASSLVDRGCTF
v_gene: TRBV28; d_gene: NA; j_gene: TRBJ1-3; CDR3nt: TGTGCCAGCGTTGAGAGGGTTGAGGGAAACACCATATATTTT; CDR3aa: CASVERVEGNTIYF
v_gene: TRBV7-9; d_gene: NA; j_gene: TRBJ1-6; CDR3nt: TGTGCCAGCAGCTCTGTCGGTTCACCCCTCCACTTT; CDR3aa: CASSSVGSPLHF
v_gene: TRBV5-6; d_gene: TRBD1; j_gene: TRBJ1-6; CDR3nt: TGTGCCAGCAGCTTGATCCGGGACAGAAATTCACCCCTCCACTTT; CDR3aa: CASSLIRDRNSPLHF
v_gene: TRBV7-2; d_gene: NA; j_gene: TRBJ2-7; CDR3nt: TGTGCCAGCAAGGGCAGGGACGAGCAGTACTTC; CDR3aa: CASKGRDEQYF